This T cell receptor beta chain originates from a study of cytomegalovirus exposure and HLA in healthy donors. Primers included in the PCR were 60 Vbeta and 13 Jbeta primers. Here immunoSEQ multiplex PCR was the method, and the copy in TCRdb shows in-frame clones only, minus some. Among about 160,000 clones listed, nearly 80% were seen once. This clone has a single count. Germline lookup yields CDR1 MRHNA and CDR2 SNTAGT. V dropped 10 bases and J dropped 7; count of bases not matched to a gene: 9. This CDR3 has 12 amino acids. V usage is TRBV6-4 and J usage is TRBJ1-2, with 7 bases that match TRBD1. The receptor comes from a woman aged 40 to 50 in good health and CMV-seronegative. Sequences were obtained from PBMCs. The CDR3 sequence is CATWTGGRGYTF. The CDR3 DNA is TGTGCCACCTGGACAGGAGGACGTGGCTACACCTTC.